The T cell receptor beta chain described here comes from a study of T cells after yellow fever vaccination. For the study at large: The authors prepared low-cell-number fractions using SMART-Seq v4 Ultra Low Input.

This clonotype was counted many times. TCRdb used MiXCR to reprocess the 5' RACE reads, holding one entry per CDR3 protein. The repertoire includes about 340,000 distinct CDR3 sequences, approximately 9% of them detected once, and over 15% sits in the top ten. CDR1 is SGHVS and CDR2 is FQNEAQ in the germline V gene. The CDR3 covers 14 residues. V was shortened by 1 base and J by 5 bases, with 8 bases between the two germline ends. This sample comprised PBMCs, obtained on the day of the first yellow fever vaccination. The chain carries TRBV7-8 and TRBJ2-2; D remains unclear. The TCR sequence derives from a man aged 18 to 30 who received the YFV17D yellow fever vaccine. The CDR3 DNA sequence: TGTGCCAGCAGCTTAGGTTCCCGAACCGGGGAGCTGTTTTTT. Amino acids: CASSLGSRTGELFF.